This is a list of T cell receptor beta chains from one sample in a study of blood T cell repertoires in COVID-19. Generated by immunoSEQ multiplex PCR, the TCRdb table keeps only in-frame clones and is missing some. The table includes more than 250,000 clones, around 90% detected once. The source material was PBMCs or T cells enriched from blood (not recorded which). These receptors were taken from a woman between 18 and 29 years old with acute COVID-19. The CDR3 runs from the conserved cysteine through the conserved F or W. Each record gives: clone size, D gene, J gene, V gene, CDR3 DNA, CDR3 protein. D genes are given only for firm matches. Clone sizes are given selectively: once, few, many, or a class where the clone is expanded.

>NA|NA|TRBJ2-1|TRBV28
TGTGCCAGCAGTTTATGGTCCAGCGAGCCGTACAATGAGCAGTTCTTC
CASSLWSSEPYNEQFF
>NA|TRBD1|TRBJ2-1|TRBV2
TGTGCCAGCAGTGGGGAGACAGGGAATGAGCAGTTCTTC
CASSGETGNEQFF
>NA|NA|TRBJ2-5|TRBV5-1
TGCGCCAGCAGCTTGTTAGGGGATCAAGAGACCCAGTACTTC
CASSLLGDQETQYF
>NA|TRBD1|TRBJ1-4|TRBV18
TGTGCCAGCTCACAGGGGGCTAGTTCTAATGAAAAACTGTTTTTT
CASSQGASSNEKLFF
>NA|NA|TRBJ2-7|TRBV7-2
TGTGCCAGCAGGAGAGATCCAGGGGCCTCCTACGAGCAGTACTTC
CASRRDPGASYEQYF
>NA|TRBD1|TRBJ1-1|TRBV5-4
TGTGCCAGCAACTCCAACAGGGGGAAGGTGACTGAAGCTTTCTTT
CASNSNRGKVTEAFF
>NA|TRBD1|TRBJ2-5|TRBV4-1
TGCGCCAGCAGCCCAAGATTCGACAGGGGAGAGACCCAGTACTTC
CASSPRFDRGETQYF
>once|TRBD1|TRBJ1-4|TRBV27
TGTGCCAGCAGTCCCACCGGGACAGGGAATGAAAAACTGTTTTTT
CASSPTGTGNEKLFF
>NA|NA|TRBJ1-3|TRBV18
TGTGCCAGCTCACTCTTGGACAGCGCCTCTGGAAACACCATATATTTT
CASSLLDSASGNTIYF
>once|NA|TRBJ1-2|TRBV6-5
TGTGCCAGCAGTTATCTCGGCTCTGGACAGGGCTACACCTTC
CASSYLGSGQGYTF
>NA|TRBD2|TRBJ2-3|TRBV10-1
TGCGCCAGCAGTCGACTAGCGGCAGATACGCAGTATTTT
CASSRLAADTQYF
>once|TRBD1|TRBJ2-1|TRBV11-2
TGTGCCAGCAGCCCCCGGGGACAGGGAGACAATGAGCAGTTCTTC
CASSPRGQGDNEQFF
>NA|NA|TRBJ1-1|TRBV6-5
TGTGCCAGCATTCGGTCAGAGGCGAACACTGAAGCTTTCTTT
CASIRSEANTEAFF
>few|NA|TRBJ2-3|TRBV2
TGTGCCAGCAGAGAAACTAGTGTGAGCACAGATACGCAGTATTTT
CASRETSVSTDTQYF
>NA|NA|TRBJ2-5|TRBV19
TGTGCCAGTAGCGCTAAATCGACAGGGGAGGGAAGAAAGACCCAGTACTTC
CASSAKSTGEGRKTQYF
>NA|NA|TRBJ2-1|TRBV27
TGTGCCAGCAGTGGGGGACTGGCGGGGGCCCTCTACAATGAGCAGTTCTTC
CASSGGLAGALYNEQFF
>NA|TRBD1|TRBJ1-2|TRBV10-2
TGCGCCAGCAGCGGGACAGGGGACTATGGCTACACCTTC
CASSGTGDYGYTF
>NA|TRBD2|TRBJ2-1|TRBV5-5
TGTGCCAGCAGCTCCAGCGGGAGGGTTTACAATGAGCAGTTCTTC
CASSSSGRVYNEQFF
>NA|NA|TRBJ2-3|TRBV6-4
TGTGCCAGCAGTGCCACTGGCACAGATACGCAGTATTTT
CASSATGTDTQYF
>NA|TRBD2|TRBJ2-7|TRBV6-5
TGTGCCAGCGTAACGGGACTAGATCATTACGAGCAGTACTTC
CASVTGLDHYEQYF
>NA|NA|TRBJ1-3|TRBV19
TGTGCCAGTAGTCCGGAGGGCTTCTCTGGAAACACCATATATTTT
CASSPEGFSGNTIYF
>once|TRBD2|TRBJ2-1|TRBV7-9
TGTGCCAGCGGGACTAGCGGGAGGGCCATTTACAATGAGCAGTTCTTC
CASGTSGRAIYNEQFF
>NA|NA|TRBJ2-2|TRBV28
TGTGCCAGCAGTTTCATTAGCGGCACCGGGGAGCTGTTTTTT
CASSFISGTGELFF
>NA|NA|TRBJ1-6|TRBV7-9
TGTGCCAGCAGCCGTCGGGAGGGGATTTCACCCCTCCACTTT
CASSRREGISPLHF
>once|TRBD1|TRBJ1-2|TRBV19
TGTGCCAGTGCAGTTCCGGGACAGCCCTATGGCTACACCTTC
CASAVPGQPYGYTF
>NA|NA|TRBJ1-5|TRBV30
TGTGCCTGGAGTGCCCCCTATAGCAATCAGCCCCAGCATTTT
CAWSAPYSNQPQHF
>NA|TRBD1|TRBJ2-5|TRBV7-3
TGTGCCAGCAGCTTGACAGGGGGGGAGACCCAGTACTTC
CASSLTGGETQYF
>NA|NA|TRBJ1-3|TRBV20-1
TGCAGTGCTAGTAATCCTCGGGGAAACACCATATATTTT
CSASNPRGNTIYF
>NA|NA|TRBJ2-3|TRBV28
TGTGCCAGCAGTTCGCCTAGTTCTGGTCCAGATACGCAGTATTTT
CASSSPSSGPDTQYF
>few|NA|TRBJ1-2|TRBV6-1
TGTGCCAGCAGTGAAGGGGGTGGACTTCCCGTCGCTAACTATGGCTACACCTTC
CASSEGGGLPVANYGYTF
>NA|NA|TRBJ2-1|TRBV6-6
TGTGCCAGCAGTTACTCGAAGAGGGCCTACAATGAGCAGTTCTTC
CASSYSKRAYNEQFF
>NA|NA|TRBJ1-1|TRBV2
TGTGCCAGCAGTGAAACCACGACAGGTTTGTTAGCTTTCTTT
CASSETTTGLLAFF
>NA|NA|TRBJ2-7|TRBV28
TGTGCCAGCAGTTTTGGGGGAGGCGAGCAGTACTTC
CASSFGGGEQYF